The 10 T cell receptor beta chains below come from one sample, sequenced in a study of T cell repertoires in ileal Crohn's disease. Described time point: inflamed ileum from the surgical specimen. Here immunoSEQ multiplex PCR was the method, and the copy in TCRdb shows in-frame clones only, minus some. The sample records more than 15,000 clones, 76% being singletons. The sequenced sample consisted of ileal tissue. These receptors were obtained from an adult with Crohn's disease.

CDR3 sequence (DNA): TGTGCCAGCAGTCGGACAGGGGTGGAAAAACTGTTTTTT. Translating gives CASSRTGVEKLFF. V gene TRBV11-2 combines with J gene TRBJ1-4; TRBD1 agrees at 9 bases. Germline values: CDR1 SGHAT, CDR2 FQNNGV. V lost 6 bases and J lost 8; bases outside the gene matches: 4. This CDR3 has 13 residues. The complete variable domain, with remaining parts taken from reference TRBV11-2 and TRBJ1-4, reads EAGVAQSPRYKIIEKRQSVAFWCNPISGHATLYWYQQILGQGPKLLIQFQNNGVVDDSQLPKDRFSAERLKGVDSTLKIQPAKLEDSAVYLCASSRTGVEKLFFGSGTQLSVL.

This chain uses TRBV12-2 with TRBJ1-2. TRBV12-2 is classified as a pseudogene. There are 15 residues in the CDR3. CDR3 bases: TGTGCAAGTCGCTTAGCGGGCAAGCGCCAAAAGGGGGGGTTCTTC. Translated, it gives CASRLAGKRQKGGFF.

This rearrangement joins TRBV18 to TRBJ1-1; the D gene is possibly TRBD1 (5 bases). Trimming took off 3 bases at V and 7 bases at J, with 18 bases between the two ends. This CDR3 contains 15 residues. Germline CDR1 reads KGHSH; CDR2 reads LQKENI. The CDR3 nucleotides read TGTGCCAGCTCACCTGTGGAGGGGAAGGTCGGTGAAGCTTTCTTT. It codes for CASSPVEGKVGEAFF.

Remarks on this clone: This sample includes further DNA sequences coding for the same CDR3. This chain uses TRBV18 with TRBJ1-1; D may be TRBD1 (5 bases). This CDR3 spans 13 amino acids. Trimming removed 3 bases from V and 5 bases from J, with 10 bases in between. Per the germline V gene, CDR1 is KGHSH and CDR2 is LQKENI. The DNA for the CDR3 is TGTGCCAGCTCACCGGAAAGGGGAACTGAAGCTTTCTTT. Translating gives CASSPERGTEAFF. Variable domain in full (rest from reference TRBV18 and TRBJ1-1): NAGVMQNPRHLVRRRGQEARLRCSPMKGHSHVYWYRQLPEEGLKFMVYLQKENIIDESGMPKERFSAEFPKEGPSILRIQQVVRGDSAAYFCASSPERGTEAFFGQGTRLTVV.

The chain links TRBV11-2 to TRBJ1-4, with unresolved D. CDR3 length: 15 amino acids. Germline V gives CDR1 SGHAT, CDR2 FQNNGV. Trimming took 5 bases from V and 0 from J, leaving 10 bases between them. CDR3 loop: CASSPDGATNEKLFF. Written as DNA, the CDR3 is TGTGCCAGCAGCCCCGACGGCGCAACTAATGAAAAACTGTTTTTT. Drawing the rest from reference TRBV11-2 and TRBJ1-4, the complete variable domain is EAGVAQSPRYKIIEKRQSVAFWCNPISGHATLYWYQQILGQGPKLLIQFQNNGVVDDSQLPKDRFSAERLKGVDSTLKIQPAKLEDSAVYLCASSPDGATNEKLFFGSGTQLSVL.

The rearrangement links TRBV5-5 to TRBJ2-2, with TRBD1 as a possible D gene (6 bases). This CDR3 comprises 15 residues. Between the trimmed V and J ends, which lost 4 bases and 4 bases, there was a span of 14 bases. Looked up from germline, CDR1 is SGHKS and CDR2 is YYEKEE (reference sequence). The CDR3 coding sequence is TGTGCCAGCAGCCAGGGGTTTTCAGGCACCGGGGAGCTGTTTTTT. Its protein is CASSQGFSGTGELFF.

This chain uses TRBV27 with TRBJ1-1, with D possibly TRBD1 on 6 matching bases. The V end lost 6 bases, the J end lost 1 base, and 15 bases lay between the germline ends. This CDR3 is built from 15 residues. CDR1 is MNHEY and CDR2 is SMNVEV in the germline V gene (reference sequence). CDR3 region: CASSYEQGKNTEAFF. CDR3 nucleotides: TGTGCCAGCAGCTACGAACAGGGTAAGAACACTGAAGCTTTCTTT.

The chain is built from TRBV5-1 and TRBJ2-5; 12 positions agree with TRBD1. From germline, CDR1 is SGHRS and CDR2 YFSETQ. Unmatched junction bases numbered 4, after V lost 0 bases and J lost 4 bases. The CDR3 extends over 16 amino acids. DNA for the CDR3: TGCGCCAGCAGCTTGGAGGGACAGGGGGCGGGAGAGACCCAGTACTTC. This encodes CASSLEGQGAGETQYF.

This chain connects TRBV4-2 to TRBJ1-2; TRBD1 matches 7 bases. CDR1 LGHNA and CDR2 YNFKEQ come from the germline V gene. The V gene end was trimmed by 5 bases and the J gene end by 2 bases; junction bases not matched to a gene: 5. The CDR3 contains 14 residues. The CDR3 here is CASSVQGINYGYTF. The CDR3 bases are TGTGCCAGCAGCGTACAGGGGATCAACTATGGCTACACCTTC.

The J gene is TRBJ1-3, the V gene TRBV9; no definite D call. The germline V gene encodes CDR1 SGDLS and CDR2 YYNGEE. The V end lost 0 bases, the J end lost 4 bases, and 8 bases lay between the germline ends. The CDR3 spans 14 residues. The CDR3 region has the DNA TGTGCCAGCAGCGTAGCAGACGTCGGAAACACCATATATTTT. Translation gives CASSVADVGNTIYF.